Listed below are T cell receptor beta chains from one sample, sequenced in a study of cytomegalovirus exposure and HLA in healthy donors. Produced via immunoSEQ multiplex PCR; TCRdb's table is partial and in-frame only. This sample lists tens of thousands of clones; its ten largest clones have around 4%. Sequencing was performed on PBMCs. The receptors originated from a man aged 18 to 30 in good health and CMV-seropositive. The CDR3 runs from the conserved cysteine through the conserved F or W. The order of the fields is V gene, J gene, CDR3 protein.

TRBV27,TRBJ2-1,CASSQPSSGLGNEQFF
TRBV5-1,TRBJ2-7,CASSLYVRSRESYEQYF
TRBV9,TRBJ2-7,CASSVAGQAYEQYF
TRBV10-3,TRBJ2-1,CARRGGEQFF
TRBV7-9,TRBJ2-5,CASSLDVGGGETQYF
TRBV7-9,TRBJ1-1,CASSLRDRVPEAFF
TRBV19,TRBJ1-3,CATTPYGGHSGNTIYF
TRBV7-6,TRBJ1-5,CASSLASDQPQHF
TRBV7-2,TRBJ1-3,CASSLLLNTIYF
TRBV6-1,TRBJ2-7,CASSEPFLHEEQYF
TRBV5-1,TRBJ2-7,CASSSQGQSSYEQYF